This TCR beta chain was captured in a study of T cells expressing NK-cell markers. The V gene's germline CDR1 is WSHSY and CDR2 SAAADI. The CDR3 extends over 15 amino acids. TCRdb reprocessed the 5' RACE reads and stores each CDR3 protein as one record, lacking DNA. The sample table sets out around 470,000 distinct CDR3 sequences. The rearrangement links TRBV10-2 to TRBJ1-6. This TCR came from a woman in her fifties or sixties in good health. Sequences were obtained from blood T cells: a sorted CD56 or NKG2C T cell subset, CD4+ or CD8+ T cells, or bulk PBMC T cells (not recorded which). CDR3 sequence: CASSESTVISSPLHF.